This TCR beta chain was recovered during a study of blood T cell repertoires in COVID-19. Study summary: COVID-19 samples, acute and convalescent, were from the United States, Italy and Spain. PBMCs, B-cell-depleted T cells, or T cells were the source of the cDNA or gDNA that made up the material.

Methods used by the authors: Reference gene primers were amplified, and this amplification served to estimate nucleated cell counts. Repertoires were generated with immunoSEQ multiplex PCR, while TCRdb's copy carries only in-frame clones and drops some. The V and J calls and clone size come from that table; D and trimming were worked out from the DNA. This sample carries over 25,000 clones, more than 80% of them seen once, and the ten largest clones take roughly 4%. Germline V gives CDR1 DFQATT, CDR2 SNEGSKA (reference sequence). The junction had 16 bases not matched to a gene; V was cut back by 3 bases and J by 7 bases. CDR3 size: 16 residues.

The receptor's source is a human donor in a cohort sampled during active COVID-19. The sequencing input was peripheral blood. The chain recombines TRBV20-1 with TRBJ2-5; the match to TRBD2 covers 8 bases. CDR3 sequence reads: CSASNRERGNFGTQYF. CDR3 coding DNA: TGCAGTGCTAGTAATAGGGAGCGGGGGAATTTTGGGACCCAGTACTTC.